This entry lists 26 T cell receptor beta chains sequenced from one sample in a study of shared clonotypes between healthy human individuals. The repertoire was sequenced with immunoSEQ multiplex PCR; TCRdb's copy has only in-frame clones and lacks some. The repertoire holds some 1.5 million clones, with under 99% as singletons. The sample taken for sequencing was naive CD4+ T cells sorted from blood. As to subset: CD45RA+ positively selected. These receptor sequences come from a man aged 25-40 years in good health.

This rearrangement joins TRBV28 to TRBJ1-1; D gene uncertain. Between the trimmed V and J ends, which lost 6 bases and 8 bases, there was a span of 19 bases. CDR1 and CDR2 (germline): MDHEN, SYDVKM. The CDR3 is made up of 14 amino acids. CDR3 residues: CASRPDRRYREAFF. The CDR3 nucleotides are TGTGCCAGCAGGCCGGACCGGAGATACAGAGAAGCTTTCTTT.

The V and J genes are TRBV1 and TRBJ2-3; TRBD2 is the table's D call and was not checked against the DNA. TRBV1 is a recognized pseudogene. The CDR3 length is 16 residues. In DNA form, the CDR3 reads TGCACCAGCAGCCGAACCCTAGCGGGGAGCACAGATACGCAGTATTTT. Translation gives CTSSRTLAGSTDTQYF.

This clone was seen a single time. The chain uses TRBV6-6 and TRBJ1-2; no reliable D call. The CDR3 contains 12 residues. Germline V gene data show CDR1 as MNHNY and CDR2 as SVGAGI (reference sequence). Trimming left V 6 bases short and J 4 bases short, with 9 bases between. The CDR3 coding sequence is TGTGCCAGCAGCGACGGAATCTATGGCTACACCTTC. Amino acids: CASSDGIYGYTF.

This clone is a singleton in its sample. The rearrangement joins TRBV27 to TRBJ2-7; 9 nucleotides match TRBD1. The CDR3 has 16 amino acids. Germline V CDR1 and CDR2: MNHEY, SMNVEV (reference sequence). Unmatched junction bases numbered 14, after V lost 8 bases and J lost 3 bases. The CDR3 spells CASSPLGQGLFYEQYF. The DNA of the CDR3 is TGTGCCAGCTCTCCTTTGGGACAGGGTCTTTTCTACGAGCAGTACTTC.

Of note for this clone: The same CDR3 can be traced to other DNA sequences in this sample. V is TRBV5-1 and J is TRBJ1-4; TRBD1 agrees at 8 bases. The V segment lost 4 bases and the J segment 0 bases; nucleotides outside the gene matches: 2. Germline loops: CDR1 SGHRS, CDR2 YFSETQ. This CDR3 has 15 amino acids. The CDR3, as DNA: TGCGCCAGCAGCAAACAGGGGGCAACTAATGAAAAACTGTTTTTT. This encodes CASSKQGATNEKLFF.

The CDR3 DNA reads TGTGCCAGCAGCCACACTATGCTACCGGGACTAGCGGCCTACGAGCAGTACTTC. Protein: CASSHTMLPGLAAYEQYF. This chain uses TRBV11-2 with TRBJ2-7; 11 bases line up with TRBD2. Trimming took 5 bases from V and 2 from J; bases not matched to a gene: 14. This CDR3 contains 18 residues. Germline V gene sequence: CDR1 SGHAT, CDR2 FQNNGV.

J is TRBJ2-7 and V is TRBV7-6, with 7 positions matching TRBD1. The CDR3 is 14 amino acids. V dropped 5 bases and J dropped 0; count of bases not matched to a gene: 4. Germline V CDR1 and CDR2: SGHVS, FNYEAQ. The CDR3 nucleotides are TGTGCCAGCAGCGGGACAGCGCACTCCTACGAGCAGTACTTC. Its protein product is CASSGTAHSYEQYF. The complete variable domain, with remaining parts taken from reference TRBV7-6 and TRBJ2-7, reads GAGVSQSPRYKVTKRGQDVALRCDPISGHVSLYWYRQALGQGPEFLTYFNYEAQQDKSGLPNDRFSAERPEGSISTLTIQRTEQRDSAMYRCASSGTAHSYEQYFGPGTRLTVT.

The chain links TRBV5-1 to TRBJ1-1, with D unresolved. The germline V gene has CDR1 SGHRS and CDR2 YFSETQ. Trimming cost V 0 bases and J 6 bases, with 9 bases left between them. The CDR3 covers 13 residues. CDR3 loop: CASSLGQSAEAFF. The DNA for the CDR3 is TGCGCCAGCAGCTTGGGGCAGTCAGCTGAAGCTTTCTTT.

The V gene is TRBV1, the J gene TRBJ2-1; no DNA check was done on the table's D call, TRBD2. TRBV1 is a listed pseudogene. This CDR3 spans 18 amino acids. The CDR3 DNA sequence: TGCACCAGCAGCCCCAGGGGATGGAGAGCGGGAGGCGGGGATGAGCAGTTCTTC. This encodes CTSSPRGWRAGGGDEQFF.

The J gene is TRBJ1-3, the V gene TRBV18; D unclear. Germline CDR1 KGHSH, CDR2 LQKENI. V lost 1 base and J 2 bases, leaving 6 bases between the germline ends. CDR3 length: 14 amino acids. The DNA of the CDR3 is TGTGCCAGCTCACCACGGCAGACTGGAAACACCATATATTTT. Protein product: CASSPRQTGNTIYF.

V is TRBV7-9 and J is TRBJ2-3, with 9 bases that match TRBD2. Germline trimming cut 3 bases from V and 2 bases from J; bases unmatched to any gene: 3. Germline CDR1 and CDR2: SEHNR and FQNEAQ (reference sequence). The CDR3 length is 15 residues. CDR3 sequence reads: CASSLRLADTDTQYF. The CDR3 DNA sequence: TGTGCCAGCAGCTTGCGACTAGCGGACACAGATACGCAGTATTTT.

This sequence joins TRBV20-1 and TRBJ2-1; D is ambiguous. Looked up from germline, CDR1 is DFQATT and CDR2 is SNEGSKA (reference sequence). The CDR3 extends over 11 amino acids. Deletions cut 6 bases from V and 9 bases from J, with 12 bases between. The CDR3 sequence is CSALKLAEQFF. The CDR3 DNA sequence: TGCAGTGCCCTGAAACTCGCTGAGCAGTTCTTC.

CDR3 nucleotides: TGTGCCAGCAGCTTAGGGGAGAGTGGGTACAATGAGCAGTTCTTC. Translated, it gives CASSLGESGYNEQFF. The chain couples TRBV11-2 to TRBJ2-1; a possible D gene is TRBD2 (5 bases). Trimming took off 1 base at V and 4 bases at J, with 11 bases between the two ends. The germline V gene encodes CDR1 SGHAT and CDR2 FQNNGV. The CDR3 runs 15 residues.

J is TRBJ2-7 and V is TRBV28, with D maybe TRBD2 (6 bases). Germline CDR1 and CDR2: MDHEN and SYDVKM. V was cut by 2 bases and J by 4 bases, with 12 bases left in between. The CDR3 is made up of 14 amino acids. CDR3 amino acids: CASSLTSRIYEQYF. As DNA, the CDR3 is TGTGCCAGCAGTTTAACTAGCAGAATATACGAGCAGTACTTC.

The CDR3: CASSLDKLNVPFNEKLFF. For the CDR3, the DNA is TGTGCCAGCAGCTTGGACAAGTTGAACGTACCTTTTAATGAAAAACTGTTTTTT. The chain has TRBV5-8 and TRBJ1-4; D ambiguous. This CDR3 is 18 amino acids long. Trimming removed 0 bases from V and 4 bases from J, with 19 bases in between. Germline values: CDR1 SGHTS, CDR2 YDEGEE.

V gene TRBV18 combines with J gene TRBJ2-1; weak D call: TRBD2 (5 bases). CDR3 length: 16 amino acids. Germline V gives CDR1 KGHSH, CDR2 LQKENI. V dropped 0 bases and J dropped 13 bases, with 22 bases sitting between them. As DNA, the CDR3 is TGTGCCAGCTCACCACCTTATTCGTCTAGCAGCTCTTCTCAGTTCTTC. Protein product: CASSPPYSSSSSSQFF.

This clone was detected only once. The CDR3 spells CASRWGTAGSGNTIYF. CDR3 coding DNA: TGTGCCAGCAGGTGGGGGACGGCAGGATCTGGAAACACCATATATTTT. V usage is TRBV2 and J usage is TRBJ1-3; D possibly corresponds to TRBD1 (5 bases). The CDR3 has 16 residues. V gave up 6 bases and J gave up 1 base, with 16 bases separating them. The V gene's germline CDR1 is SNHLY and CDR2 FYNNEI.

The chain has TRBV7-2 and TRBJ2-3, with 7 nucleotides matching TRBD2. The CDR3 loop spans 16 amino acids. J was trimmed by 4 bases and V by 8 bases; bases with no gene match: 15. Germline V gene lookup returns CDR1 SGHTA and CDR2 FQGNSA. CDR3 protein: CASGGRGGRAADTQYF. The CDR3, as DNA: TGTGCCAGCGGCGGTCGGGGAGGGAGGGCCGCAGATACGCAGTATTTT.

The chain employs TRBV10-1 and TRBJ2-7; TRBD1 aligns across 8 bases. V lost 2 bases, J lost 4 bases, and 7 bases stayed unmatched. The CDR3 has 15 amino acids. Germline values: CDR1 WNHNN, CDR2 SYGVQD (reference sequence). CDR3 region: CASSERTGFGYEQYF. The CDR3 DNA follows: TGCGCCAGCAGTGAGCGGACAGGGTTTGGGTACGAGCAGTACTTC.

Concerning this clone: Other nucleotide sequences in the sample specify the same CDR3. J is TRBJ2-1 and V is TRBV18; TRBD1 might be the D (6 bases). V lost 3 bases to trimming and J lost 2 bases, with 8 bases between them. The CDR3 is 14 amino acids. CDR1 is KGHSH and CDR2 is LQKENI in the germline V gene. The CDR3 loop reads CASSPTGTYNEQFF. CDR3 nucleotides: TGTGCCAGCTCACCCACAGGGACCTACAATGAGCAGTTCTTC. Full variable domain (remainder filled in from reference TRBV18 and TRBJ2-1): NAGVMQNPRHLVRRRGQEARLRCSPMKGHSHVYWYRQLPEEGLKFMVYLQKENIIDESGMPKERFSAEFPKEGPSILRIQQVVRGDSAAYFCASSPTGTYNEQFFGPGTRLTVL.

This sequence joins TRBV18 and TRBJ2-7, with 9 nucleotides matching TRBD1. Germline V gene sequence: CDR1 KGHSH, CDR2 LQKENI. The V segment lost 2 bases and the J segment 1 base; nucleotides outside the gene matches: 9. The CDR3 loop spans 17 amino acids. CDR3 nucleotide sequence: TGTGCCAGCTCACCAGCCCTTGGGACAGGGAAATCCTACGAGCAGTACTTC. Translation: CASSPALGTGKSYEQYF.

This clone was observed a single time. The CDR3: CASSYGTQGYEQYF. Here the CDR3 DNA reads TGCGCCAGCAGCTACGGGACCCAGGGGTACGAGCAGTACTTC. The J gene is TRBJ2-7, the V gene TRBV5-1; D is perhaps TRBD1 (6 bases). Deletions cut 3 bases from V and 4 bases from J, with 14 bases between. CDR3 length: 14 amino acids. The germline V gene has CDR1 SGHRS and CDR2 YFSETQ.

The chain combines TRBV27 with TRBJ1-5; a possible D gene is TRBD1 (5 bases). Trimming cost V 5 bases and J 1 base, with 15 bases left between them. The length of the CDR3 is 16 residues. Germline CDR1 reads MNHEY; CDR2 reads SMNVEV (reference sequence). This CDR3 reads CASSTLPGLSNQPQHF. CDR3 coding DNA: TGTGCCAGCAGTACCCTACCGGGACTGAGCAATCAGCCCCAGCATTTT.

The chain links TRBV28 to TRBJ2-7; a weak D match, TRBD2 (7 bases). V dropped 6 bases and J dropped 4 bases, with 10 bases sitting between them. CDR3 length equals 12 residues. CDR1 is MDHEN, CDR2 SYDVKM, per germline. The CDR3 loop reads CASSRGGYEQYF. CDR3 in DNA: TGTGCCAGCAGCAGGGGAGGGTACGAGCAGTACTTC.

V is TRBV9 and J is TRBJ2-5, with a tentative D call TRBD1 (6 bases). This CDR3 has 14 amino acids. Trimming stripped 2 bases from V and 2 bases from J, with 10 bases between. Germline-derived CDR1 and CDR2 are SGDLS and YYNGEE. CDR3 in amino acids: CASSVSGTQETQYF. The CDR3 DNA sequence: TGTGCCAGCAGCGTCTCCGGGACACAAGAGACCCAGTACTTC.

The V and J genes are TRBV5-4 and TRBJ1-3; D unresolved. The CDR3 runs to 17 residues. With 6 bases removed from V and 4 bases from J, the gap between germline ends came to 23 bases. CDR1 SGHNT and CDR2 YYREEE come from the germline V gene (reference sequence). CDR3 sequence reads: CASTFLPPGSKGNTIYF. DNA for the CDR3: TGTGCCAGCACCTTTCTACCCCCAGGTTCGAAAGGAAACACCATATATTTT.